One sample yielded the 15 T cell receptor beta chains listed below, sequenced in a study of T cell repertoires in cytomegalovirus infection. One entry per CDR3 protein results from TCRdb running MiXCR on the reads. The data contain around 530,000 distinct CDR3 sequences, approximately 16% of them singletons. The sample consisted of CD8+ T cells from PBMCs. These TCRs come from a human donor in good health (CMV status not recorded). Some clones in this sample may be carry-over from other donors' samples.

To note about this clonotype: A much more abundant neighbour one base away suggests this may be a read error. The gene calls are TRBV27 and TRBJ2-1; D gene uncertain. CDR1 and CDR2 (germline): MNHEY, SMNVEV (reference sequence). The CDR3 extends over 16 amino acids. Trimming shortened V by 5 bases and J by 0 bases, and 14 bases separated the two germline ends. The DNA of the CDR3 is TGTGCCAGCAGTCTCACTGGCCAGAGCTCCTACAATGAGCAGTTCTTC. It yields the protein CASSLTGQSSYNEQFF.

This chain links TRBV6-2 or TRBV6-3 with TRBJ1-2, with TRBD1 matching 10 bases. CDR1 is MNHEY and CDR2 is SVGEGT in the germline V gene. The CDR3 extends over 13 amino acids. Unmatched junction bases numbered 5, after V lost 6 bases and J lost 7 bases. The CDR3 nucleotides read TGTGCCAGCAGGCCCGGGACAGGGGTTGGCTACACCTTC. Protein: CASRPGTGVGYTF.

The CDR3 is CSARGLGLAGAEFF. DNA of the CDR3: TGCAGTGCTAGAGGCCTGGGTCTAGCGGGAGCCGAGTTCTTC. J is TRBJ2-1 and V is TRBV20-1; the match to TRBD2 covers 10 bases. Germline CDR1 DFQATT, CDR2 SNEGSKA (reference sequence). The CDR3 runs 14 residues. The V segment lost 1 base and the J segment 14 bases; nucleotides outside the gene matches: 11.

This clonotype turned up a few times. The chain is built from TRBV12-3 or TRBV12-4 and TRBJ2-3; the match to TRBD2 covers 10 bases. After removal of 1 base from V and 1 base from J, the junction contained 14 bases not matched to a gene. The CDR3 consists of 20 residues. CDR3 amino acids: CASSLVSPGLAASCTDTQYF. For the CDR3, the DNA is TGTGCCAGCAGTTTAGTATCTCCAGGACTAGCGGCCTCCTGCACAGATACGCAGTATTTT.

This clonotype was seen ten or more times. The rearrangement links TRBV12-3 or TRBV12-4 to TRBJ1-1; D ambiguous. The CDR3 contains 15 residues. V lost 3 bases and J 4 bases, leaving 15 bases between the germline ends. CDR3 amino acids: CASSFWVSGGTEAFF. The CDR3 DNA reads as TGTGCCAGCAGTTTTTGGGTATCAGGTGGCACTGAAGCTTTCTTT.

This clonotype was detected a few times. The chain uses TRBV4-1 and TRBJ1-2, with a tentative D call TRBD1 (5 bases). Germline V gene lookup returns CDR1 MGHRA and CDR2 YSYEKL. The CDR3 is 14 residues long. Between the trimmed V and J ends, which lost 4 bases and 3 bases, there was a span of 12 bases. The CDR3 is CASSLDSQDYGYTF. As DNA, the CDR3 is TGCGCCAGCAGCCTTGACAGCCAGGACTATGGCTACACCTTC.

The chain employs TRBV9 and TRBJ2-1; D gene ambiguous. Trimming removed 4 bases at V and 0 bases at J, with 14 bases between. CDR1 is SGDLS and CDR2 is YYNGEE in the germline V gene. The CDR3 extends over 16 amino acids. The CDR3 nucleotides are TGTGCCAGCAGCTCAGCAGGAACGACCTCCTACAATGAGCAGTTCTTC. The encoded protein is CASSSAGTTSYNEQFF.

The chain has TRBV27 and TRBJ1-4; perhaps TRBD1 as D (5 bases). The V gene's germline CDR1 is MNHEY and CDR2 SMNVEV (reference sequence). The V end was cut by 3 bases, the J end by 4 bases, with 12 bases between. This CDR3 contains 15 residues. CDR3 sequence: CASSLATQGNEKLFF. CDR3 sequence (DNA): TGTGCCAGCAGTTTGGCCACCCAGGGTAATGAAAAACTGTTTTTT. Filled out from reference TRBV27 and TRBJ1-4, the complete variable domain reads EAQVTQNPRYLITVTGKKLTVTCSQNMNHEYMSWYRQDPGLGLRQIYYSMNVEVTDKGDVPEGYKVSRKEKRNFPLILESPSPNQTSLYFCASSLATQGNEKLFFGSGTQLSVL.

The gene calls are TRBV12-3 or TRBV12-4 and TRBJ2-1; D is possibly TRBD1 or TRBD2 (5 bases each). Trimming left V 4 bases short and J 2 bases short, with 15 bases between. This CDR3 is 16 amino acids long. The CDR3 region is CASSWSGPRAYNEQFF. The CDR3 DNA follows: TGTGCCAGCAGTTGGTCGGGGCCGCGGGCCTACAATGAGCAGTTCTTC.

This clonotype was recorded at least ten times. Written as DNA, the CDR3 is TGTGCCAGCAGCTTATCTAGCGGGAGTCATGAGCAGTTCTTC. Translation: CASSLSSGSHEQFF. The genes are TRBV7-6 and TRBJ2-1; 10 nucleotides line up with TRBD2. The CDR3 contains 14 residues. Per germline, CDR1 SGHVS and CDR2 FNYEAQ. Losses at the gene ends were 2 bases for V and 8 bases for J; bases not matched to a gene: 3.

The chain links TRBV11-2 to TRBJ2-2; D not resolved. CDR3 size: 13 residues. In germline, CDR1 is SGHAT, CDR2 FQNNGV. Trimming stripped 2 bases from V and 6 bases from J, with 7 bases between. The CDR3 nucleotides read TGTGCCAGCAGCTTAAGATTCGCCGGGGAGCTGTTTTTT. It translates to CASSLRFAGELFF. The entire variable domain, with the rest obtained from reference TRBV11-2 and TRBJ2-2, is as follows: EAGVAQSPRYKIIEKRQSVAFWCNPISGHATLYWYQQILGQGPKLLIQFQNNGVVDDSQLPKDRFSAERLKGVDSTLKIQPAKLEDSAVYLCASSLRFAGELFFGEGSRLTVL.

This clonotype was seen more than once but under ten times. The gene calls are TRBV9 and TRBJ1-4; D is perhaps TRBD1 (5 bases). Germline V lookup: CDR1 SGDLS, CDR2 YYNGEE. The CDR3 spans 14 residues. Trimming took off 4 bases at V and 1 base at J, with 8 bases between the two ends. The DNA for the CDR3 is TGTGCCAGCAGCACTCAGGGAACTAATGAAAAACTGTTTTTT. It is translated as CASSTQGTNEKLFF.

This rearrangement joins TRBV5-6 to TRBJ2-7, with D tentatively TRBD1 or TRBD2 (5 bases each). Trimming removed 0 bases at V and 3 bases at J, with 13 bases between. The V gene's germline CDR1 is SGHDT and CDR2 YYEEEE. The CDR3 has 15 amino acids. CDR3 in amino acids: CASSLGGTASYEQYF. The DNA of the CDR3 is TGTGCCAGCAGCTTGGGGGGGACGGCTAGCTACGAGCAGTACTTC.

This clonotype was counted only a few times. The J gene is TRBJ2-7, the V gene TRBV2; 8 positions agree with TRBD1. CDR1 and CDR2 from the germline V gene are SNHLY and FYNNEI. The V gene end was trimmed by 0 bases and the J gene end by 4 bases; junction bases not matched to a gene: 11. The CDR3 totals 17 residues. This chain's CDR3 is CASSEARRRTGSYEQYF. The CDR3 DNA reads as TGTGCCAGCAGTGAAGCCCGGAGAAGGACAGGGTCATACGAGCAGTACTTC.

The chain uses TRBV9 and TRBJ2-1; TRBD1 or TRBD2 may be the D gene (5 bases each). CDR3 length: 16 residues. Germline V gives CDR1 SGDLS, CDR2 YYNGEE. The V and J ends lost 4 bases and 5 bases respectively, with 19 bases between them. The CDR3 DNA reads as TGTGCCAGCAGCCCAGAGGGCAGGGTAGGGCACAATGAGCAGTTCTTC. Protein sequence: CASSPEGRVGHNEQFF.